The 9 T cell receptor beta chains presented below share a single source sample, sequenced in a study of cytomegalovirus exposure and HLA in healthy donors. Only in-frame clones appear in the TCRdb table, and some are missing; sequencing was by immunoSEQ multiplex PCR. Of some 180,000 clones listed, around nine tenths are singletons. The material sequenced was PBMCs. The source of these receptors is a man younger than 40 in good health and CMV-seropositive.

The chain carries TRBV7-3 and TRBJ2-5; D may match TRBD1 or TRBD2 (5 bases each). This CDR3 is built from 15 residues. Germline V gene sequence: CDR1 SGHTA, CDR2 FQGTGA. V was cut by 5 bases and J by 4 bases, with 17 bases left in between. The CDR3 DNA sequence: TGTGCCAGCAGCACAAGCCCGGGACGGCTAGAGACCCAGTACTTC. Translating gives CASSTSPGRLETQYF.

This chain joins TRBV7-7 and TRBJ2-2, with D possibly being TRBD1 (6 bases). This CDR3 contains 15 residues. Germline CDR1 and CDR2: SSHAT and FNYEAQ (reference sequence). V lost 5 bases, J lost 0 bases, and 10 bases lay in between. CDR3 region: CASSQGSPNTGELFF. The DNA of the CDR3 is TGTGCCAGCAGCCAGGGGAGCCCGAACACCGGGGAGCTGTTTTTT.

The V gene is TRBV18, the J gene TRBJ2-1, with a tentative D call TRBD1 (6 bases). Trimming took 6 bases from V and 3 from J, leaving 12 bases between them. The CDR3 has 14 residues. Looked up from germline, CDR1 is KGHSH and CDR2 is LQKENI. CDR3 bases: TGTGCCAGCTCTGTGGGGACAAGCTACAATGAGCAGTTCTTC. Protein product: CASSVGTSYNEQFF.

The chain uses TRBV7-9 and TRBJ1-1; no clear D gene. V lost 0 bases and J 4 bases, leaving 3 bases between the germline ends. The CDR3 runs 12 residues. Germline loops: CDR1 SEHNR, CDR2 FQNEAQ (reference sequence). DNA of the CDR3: TGTGCCAGCAGCTTAGCGCCCACTGAAGCTTTCTTT. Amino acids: CASSLAPTEAFF.

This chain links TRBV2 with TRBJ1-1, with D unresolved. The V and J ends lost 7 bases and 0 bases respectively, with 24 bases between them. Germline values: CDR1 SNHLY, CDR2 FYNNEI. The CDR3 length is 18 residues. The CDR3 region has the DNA TGTGCCAGCATTTTGACTATGTTTATGGGAAGCATGAACACTGAAGCTTTCTTT. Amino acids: CASILTMFMGSMNTEAFF.

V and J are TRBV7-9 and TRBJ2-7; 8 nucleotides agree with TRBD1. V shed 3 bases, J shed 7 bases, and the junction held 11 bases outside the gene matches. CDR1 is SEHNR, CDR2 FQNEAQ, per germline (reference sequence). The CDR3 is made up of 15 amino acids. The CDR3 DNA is TGTGCCAGCAGCTTTCCCGGACAGGGAACGGGGGAGCAGTACTTC. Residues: CASSFPGQGTGEQYF.

CDR3 DNA sequence: TGTGCAAGTCGCTTAGCGCGGGGTATCGACTACTACGAGCAGTACTTC. Protein sequence: CASRLARGIDYYEQYF. V is TRBV12-2 and J is TRBJ2-7; the DNA was not used to check the table's D call, TRBD2. TRBV12-2 represents a pseudogene. The CDR3 is 16 residues long.

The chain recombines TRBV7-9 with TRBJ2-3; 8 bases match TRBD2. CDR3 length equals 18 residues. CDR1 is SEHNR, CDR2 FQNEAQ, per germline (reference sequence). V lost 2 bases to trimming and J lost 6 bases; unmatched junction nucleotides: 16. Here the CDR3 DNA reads TGTGCCAGCAGCTTAATAGCGGGGAGGGCCAACCACAGGGATACGCAGTATTTT. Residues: CASSLIAGRANHRDTQYF.

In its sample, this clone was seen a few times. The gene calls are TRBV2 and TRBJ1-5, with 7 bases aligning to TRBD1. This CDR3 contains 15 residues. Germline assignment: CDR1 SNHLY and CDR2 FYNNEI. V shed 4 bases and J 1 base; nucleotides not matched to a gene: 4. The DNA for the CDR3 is TGTGCCAGCAGTGTCTACAGGGGAAGCAATCAGCCCCAGCATTTT. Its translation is CASSVYRGSNQPQHF.